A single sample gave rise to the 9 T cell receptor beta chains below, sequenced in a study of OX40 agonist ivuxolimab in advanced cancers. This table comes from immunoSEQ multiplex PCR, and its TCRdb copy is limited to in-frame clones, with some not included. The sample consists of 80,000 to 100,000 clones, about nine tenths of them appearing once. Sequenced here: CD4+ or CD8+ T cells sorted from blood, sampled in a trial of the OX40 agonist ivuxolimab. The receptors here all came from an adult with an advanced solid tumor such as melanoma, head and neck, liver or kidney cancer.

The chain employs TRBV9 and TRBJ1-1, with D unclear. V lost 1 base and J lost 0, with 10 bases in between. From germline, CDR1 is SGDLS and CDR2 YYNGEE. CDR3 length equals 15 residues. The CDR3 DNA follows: TGTGCCAGCAGCGTAACGTCAGATATGAACACTGAAGCTTTCTTT. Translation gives CASSVTSDMNTEAFF. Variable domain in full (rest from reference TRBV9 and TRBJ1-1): DSGVTQTPKHLITATGQRVTLRCSPRSGDLSVYWYQQSLDQGLQFLIQYYNGEERAKGNILERFSAQQFPDLHSELNLSSLELGDSALYFCASSVTSDMNTEAFFGQGTRLTVV.

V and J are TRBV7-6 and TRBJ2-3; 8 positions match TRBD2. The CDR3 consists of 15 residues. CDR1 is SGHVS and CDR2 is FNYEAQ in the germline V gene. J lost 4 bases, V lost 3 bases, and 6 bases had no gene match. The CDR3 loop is CASSLWERESDTQYF. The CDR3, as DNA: TGTGCCAGCAGCTTGTGGGAGCGGGAGTCAGATACGCAGTATTTT.

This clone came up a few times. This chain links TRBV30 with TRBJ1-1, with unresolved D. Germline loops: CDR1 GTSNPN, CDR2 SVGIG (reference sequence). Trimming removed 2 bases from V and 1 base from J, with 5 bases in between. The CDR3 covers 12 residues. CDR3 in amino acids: CAWSQPNTEAFF. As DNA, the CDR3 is TGTGCCTGGAGTCAGCCGAACACTGAAGCTTTCTTT. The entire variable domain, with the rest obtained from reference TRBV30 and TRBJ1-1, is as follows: SQTIHQWPATLVQPVGSPLSLECTVEGTSNPNLYWYRQAAGRGLQLLFYSVGIGQISSEVPQNLSASRPQDRQFILSSKKLLLSDSGFYLCAWSQPNTEAFFGQGTRLTVV.

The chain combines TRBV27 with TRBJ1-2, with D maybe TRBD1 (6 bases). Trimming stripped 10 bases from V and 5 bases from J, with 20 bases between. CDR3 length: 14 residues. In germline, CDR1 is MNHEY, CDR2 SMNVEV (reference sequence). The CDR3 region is CATTSLQGPYGYTF. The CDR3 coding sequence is TGTGCCACCACCTCCCTTCAGGGGCCGTATGGCTACACCTTC.

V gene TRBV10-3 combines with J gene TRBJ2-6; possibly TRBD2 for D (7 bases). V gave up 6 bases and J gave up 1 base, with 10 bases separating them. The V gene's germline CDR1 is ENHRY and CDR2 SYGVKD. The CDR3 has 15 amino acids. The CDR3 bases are TGTGCCATCAGGGGAGGGGGATCTGGGGCCAACGTCCTGACTTTC. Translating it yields CAIRGGGSGANVLTF.

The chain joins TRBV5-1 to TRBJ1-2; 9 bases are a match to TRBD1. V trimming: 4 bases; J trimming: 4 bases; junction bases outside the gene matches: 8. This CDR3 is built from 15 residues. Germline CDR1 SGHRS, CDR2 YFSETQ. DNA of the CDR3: TGCGCCAGCAGCCTGCGGACAGGGGTGGGCTATGGCTACACCTTC. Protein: CASSLRTGVGYGYTF.

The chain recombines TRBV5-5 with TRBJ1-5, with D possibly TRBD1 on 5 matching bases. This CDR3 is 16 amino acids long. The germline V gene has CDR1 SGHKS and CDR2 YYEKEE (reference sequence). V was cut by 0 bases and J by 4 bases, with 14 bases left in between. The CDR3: CASSLEGWQPNQPQHF. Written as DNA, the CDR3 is TGTGCCAGCAGCTTGGAGGGGTGGCAGCCAAATCAGCCCCAGCATTTT.

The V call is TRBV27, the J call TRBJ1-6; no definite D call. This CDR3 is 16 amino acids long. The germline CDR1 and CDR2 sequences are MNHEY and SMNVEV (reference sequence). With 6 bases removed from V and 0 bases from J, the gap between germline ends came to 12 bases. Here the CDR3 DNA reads TGTGCCAGCAGGGGGATCGGTAGCTCCTATAATTCACCCCTCCACTTT. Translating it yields CASRGIGSSYNSPLHF.

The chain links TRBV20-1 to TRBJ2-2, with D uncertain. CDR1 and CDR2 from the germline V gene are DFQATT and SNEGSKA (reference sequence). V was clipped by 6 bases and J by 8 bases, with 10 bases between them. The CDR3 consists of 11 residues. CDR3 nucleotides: TGCAGTGCCATTGGCCCTGGGGAGCTGTTTTTT. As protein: CSAIGPGELFF.